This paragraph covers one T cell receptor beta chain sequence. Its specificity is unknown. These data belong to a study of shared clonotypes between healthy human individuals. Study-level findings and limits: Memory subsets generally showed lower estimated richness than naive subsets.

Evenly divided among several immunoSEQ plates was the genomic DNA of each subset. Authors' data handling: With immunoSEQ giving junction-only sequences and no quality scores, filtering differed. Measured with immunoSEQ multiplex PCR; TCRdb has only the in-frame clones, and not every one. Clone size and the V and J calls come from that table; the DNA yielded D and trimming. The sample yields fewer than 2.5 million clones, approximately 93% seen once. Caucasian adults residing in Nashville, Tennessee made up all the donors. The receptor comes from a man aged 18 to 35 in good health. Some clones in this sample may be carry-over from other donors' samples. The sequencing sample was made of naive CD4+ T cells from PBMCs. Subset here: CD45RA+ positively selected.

CDR3 region: CASSLDNTQYF. CDR3 DNA sequence: TGTGCCAGCAGTTTAGACAATACGCAGTATTTT. V is TRBV28 and J is TRBJ2-3, with no clear D. This CDR3 contains 11 residues. The germline V gene has CDR1 MDHEN and CDR2 SYDVKM. V lost 2 bases, J lost 7 bases, and 4 bases lay in between.